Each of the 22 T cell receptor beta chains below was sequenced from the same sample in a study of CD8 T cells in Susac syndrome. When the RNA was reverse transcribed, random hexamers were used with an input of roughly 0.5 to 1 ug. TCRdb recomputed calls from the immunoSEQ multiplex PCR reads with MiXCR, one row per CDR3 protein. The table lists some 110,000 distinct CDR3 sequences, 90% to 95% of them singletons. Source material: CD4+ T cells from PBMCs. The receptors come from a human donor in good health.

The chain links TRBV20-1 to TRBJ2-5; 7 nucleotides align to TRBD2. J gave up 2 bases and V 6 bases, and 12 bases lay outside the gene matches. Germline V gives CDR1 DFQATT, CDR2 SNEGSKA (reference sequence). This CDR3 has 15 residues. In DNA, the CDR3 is TGCAGTGCCGCTGGGGGGAGGGGTCAGCAAGAGACCCAGTACTTC. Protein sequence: CSAAGGRGQQETQYF.

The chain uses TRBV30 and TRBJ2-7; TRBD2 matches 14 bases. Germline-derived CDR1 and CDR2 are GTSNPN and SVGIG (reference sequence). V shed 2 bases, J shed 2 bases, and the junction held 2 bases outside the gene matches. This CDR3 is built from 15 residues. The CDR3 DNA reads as TGTGCCTGGAGTACGACTAGCGGGAGGGCCTACGAGCAGTACTTC. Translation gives CAWSTTSGRAYEQYF.

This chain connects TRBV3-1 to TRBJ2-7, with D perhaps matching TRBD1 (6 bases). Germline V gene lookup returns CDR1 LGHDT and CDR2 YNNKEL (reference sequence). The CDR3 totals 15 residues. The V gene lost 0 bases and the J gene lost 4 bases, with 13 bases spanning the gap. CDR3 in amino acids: CASSQDGQSVYEQYF. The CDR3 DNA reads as TGTGCCAGCAGCCAAGACGGACAGTCGGTTTACGAGCAGTACTTC.

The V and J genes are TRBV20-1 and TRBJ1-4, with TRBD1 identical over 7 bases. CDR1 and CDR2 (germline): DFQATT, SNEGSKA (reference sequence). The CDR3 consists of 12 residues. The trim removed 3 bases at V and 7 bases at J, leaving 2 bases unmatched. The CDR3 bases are TGCAGTGCTAGCAGGGGGGCTGAAAAACTGTTTTTT. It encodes CSASRGAEKLFF.

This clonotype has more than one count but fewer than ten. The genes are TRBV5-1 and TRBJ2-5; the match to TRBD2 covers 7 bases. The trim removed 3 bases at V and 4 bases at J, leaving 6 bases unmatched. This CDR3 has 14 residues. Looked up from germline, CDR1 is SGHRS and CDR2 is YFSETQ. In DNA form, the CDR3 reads TGCGCCAGCAGCTCAACGACTAGCTCAGAGACCCAGTACTTC. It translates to CASSSTTSSETQYF.

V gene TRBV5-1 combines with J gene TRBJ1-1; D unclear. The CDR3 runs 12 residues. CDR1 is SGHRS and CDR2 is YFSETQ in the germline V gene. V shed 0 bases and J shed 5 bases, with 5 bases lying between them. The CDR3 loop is CASSLGSTEAFF. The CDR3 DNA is TGCGCCAGCAGCTTGGGATCTACTGAAGCTTTCTTT.

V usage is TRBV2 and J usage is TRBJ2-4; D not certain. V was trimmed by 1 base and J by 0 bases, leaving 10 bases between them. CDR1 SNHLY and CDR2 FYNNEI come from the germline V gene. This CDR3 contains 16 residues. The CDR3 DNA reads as TGTGCCAGCAGTGAAGTCAGTTTACTAGCCAAAAACATTCAGTACTTC. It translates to CASSEVSLLAKNIQYF. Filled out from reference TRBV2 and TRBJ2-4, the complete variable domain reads EPEVTQTPSHQVTQMGQEVILRCVPISNHLYFYWYRQILGQKVEFLVSFYNNEISEKSEIFDDQFSVERPDGSNFTLKIRSTKLEDSAMYFCASSEVSLLAKNIQYFGAGTRLSVL.

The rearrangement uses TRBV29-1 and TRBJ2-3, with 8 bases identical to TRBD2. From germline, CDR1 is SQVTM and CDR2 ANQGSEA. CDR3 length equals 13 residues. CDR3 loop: CSSAGGGPDTQYF. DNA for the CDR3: TGCAGTTCCGCGGGAGGCGGCCCAGATACGCAGTATTTT.

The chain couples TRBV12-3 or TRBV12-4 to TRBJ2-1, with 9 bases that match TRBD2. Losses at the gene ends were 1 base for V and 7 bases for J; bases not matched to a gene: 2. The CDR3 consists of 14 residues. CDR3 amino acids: CASSLVAGVNEQFF. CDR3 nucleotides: TGTGCCAGCAGTTTAGTAGCGGGAGTAAATGAGCAGTTCTTC.

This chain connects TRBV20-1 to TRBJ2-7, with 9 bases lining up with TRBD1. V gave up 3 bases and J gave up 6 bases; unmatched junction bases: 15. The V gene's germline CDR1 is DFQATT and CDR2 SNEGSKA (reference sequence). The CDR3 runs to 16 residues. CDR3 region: CSARDRGRAGGAEQYF. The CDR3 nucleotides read TGCAGTGCTAGGGACAGGGGCCGCGCCGGGGGCGCCGAGCAGTACTTC.

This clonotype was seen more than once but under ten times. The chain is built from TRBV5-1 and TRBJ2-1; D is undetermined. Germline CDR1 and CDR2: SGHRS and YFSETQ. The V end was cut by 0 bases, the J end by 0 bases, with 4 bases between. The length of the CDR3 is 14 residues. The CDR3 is CASSLGGSYNEQFF. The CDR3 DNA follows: TGCGCCAGCAGCTTGGGCGGCTCCTACAATGAGCAGTTCTTC.

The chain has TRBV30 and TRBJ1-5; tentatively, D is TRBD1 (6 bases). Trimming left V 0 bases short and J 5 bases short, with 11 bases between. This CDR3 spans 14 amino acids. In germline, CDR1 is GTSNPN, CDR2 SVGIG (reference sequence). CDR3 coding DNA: TGTGCCTGGAGTGTGACAGGAGGCTATCAGCCCCAGCATTTT. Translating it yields CAWSVTGGYQPQHF.

CDR3 sequence reads: CASSQADRRSHYGYTF. The CDR3 DNA follows: TGTGCCAGCAGCCAAGCGGACAGGCGGTCCCACTATGGCTACACCTTC. The chain recombines TRBV3-1 with TRBJ1-2, with TRBD1 identical over 7 bases. With V trimmed by 1 base and J by 3 bases, 8 bases remained unmatched. This CDR3 is built from 16 residues. Germline values: CDR1 LGHDT, CDR2 YNNKEL (reference sequence).

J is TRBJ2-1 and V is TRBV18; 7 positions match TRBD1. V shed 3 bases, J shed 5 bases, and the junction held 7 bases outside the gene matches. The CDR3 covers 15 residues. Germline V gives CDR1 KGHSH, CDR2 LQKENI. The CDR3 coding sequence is TGTGCCAGCTCACCGAGACAGGGTCGGGACAATGAGCAGTTCTTC. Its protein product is CASSPRQGRDNEQFF. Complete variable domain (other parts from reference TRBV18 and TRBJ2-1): NAGVMQNPRHLVRRRGQEARLRCSPMKGHSHVYWYRQLPEEGLKFMVYLQKENIIDESGMPKERFSAEFPKEGPSILRIQQVVRGDSAAYFCASSPRQGRDNEQFFGPGTRLTVL.

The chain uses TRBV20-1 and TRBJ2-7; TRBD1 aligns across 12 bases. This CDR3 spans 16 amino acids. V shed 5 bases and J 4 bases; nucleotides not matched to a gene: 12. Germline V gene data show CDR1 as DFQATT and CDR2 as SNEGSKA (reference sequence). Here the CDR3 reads CSAPDKSGQGAYEQYF. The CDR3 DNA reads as TGCAGTGCTCCCGATAAGTCGGGACAGGGGGCATACGAGCAGTACTTC.

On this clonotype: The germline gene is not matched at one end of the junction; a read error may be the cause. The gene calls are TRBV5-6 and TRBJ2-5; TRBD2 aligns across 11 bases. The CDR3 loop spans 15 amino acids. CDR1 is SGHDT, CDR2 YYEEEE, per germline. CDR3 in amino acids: CTSSLIAGGGETQYF. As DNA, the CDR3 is TGTACCAGCAGCTTGATAGCGGGAGGGGGAGAGACCCAGTACTTC.

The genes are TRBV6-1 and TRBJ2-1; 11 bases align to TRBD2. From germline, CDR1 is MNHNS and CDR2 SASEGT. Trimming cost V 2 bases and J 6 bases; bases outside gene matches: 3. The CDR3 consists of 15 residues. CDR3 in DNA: TGTGCCAGCAGTGAACTAGCGGGAGGAGTCAATGAGCAGTTCTTC. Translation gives CASSELAGGVNEQFF.

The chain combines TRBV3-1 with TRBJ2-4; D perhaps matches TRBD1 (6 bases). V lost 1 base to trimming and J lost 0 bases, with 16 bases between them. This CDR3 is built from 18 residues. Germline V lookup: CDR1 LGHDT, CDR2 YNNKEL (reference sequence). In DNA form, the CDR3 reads TGTGCCAGCAGCCAAGTGACAGGAATTGCACTAGCCAAAAACATTCAGTACTTC. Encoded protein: CASSQVTGIALAKNIQYF.

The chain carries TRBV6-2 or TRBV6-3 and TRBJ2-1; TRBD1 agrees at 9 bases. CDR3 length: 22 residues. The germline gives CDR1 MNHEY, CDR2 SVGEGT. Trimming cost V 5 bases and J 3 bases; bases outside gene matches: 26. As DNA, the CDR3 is TGTGCCAGCAGTCCTCGGGACAGGGAGTATAATGAGGGAGGCCCCCTCTACAATGAGCAGTTCTTC. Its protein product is CASSPRDREYNEGGPLYNEQFF.

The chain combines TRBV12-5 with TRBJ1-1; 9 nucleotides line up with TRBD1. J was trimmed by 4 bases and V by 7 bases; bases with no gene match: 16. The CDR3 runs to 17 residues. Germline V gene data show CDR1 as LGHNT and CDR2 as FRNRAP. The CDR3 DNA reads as TGTGCTAGTGCAACCCCGGGACAGGGTAGTTTGGGCACTGAAGCTTTCTTT. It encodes CASATPGQGSLGTEAFF.

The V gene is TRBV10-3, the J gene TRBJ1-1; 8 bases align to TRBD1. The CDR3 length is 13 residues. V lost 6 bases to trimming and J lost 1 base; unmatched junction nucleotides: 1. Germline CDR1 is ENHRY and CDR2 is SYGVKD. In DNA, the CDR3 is TGTGCCATCAGCGACAGGGGGAACACTGAAGCTTTCTTT. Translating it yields CAISDRGNTEAFF.

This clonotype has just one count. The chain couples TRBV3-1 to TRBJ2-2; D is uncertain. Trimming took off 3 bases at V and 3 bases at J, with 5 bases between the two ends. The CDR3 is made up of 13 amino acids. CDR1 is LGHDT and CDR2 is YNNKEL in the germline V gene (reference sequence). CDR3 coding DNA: TGTGCCAGCAGCCAGACGGACACCGGGGAGCTGTTTTTT. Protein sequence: CASSQTDTGELFF. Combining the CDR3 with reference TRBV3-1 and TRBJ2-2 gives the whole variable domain DTAVSQTPKYLVTQMGNDKSIKCEQNLGHDTMYWYKQDSKKFLKIMFSYNNKELIINETVPNRFSPKSPDKAHLNLHINSLELGDSAVYFCASSQTDTGELFFGEGSRLTVL.